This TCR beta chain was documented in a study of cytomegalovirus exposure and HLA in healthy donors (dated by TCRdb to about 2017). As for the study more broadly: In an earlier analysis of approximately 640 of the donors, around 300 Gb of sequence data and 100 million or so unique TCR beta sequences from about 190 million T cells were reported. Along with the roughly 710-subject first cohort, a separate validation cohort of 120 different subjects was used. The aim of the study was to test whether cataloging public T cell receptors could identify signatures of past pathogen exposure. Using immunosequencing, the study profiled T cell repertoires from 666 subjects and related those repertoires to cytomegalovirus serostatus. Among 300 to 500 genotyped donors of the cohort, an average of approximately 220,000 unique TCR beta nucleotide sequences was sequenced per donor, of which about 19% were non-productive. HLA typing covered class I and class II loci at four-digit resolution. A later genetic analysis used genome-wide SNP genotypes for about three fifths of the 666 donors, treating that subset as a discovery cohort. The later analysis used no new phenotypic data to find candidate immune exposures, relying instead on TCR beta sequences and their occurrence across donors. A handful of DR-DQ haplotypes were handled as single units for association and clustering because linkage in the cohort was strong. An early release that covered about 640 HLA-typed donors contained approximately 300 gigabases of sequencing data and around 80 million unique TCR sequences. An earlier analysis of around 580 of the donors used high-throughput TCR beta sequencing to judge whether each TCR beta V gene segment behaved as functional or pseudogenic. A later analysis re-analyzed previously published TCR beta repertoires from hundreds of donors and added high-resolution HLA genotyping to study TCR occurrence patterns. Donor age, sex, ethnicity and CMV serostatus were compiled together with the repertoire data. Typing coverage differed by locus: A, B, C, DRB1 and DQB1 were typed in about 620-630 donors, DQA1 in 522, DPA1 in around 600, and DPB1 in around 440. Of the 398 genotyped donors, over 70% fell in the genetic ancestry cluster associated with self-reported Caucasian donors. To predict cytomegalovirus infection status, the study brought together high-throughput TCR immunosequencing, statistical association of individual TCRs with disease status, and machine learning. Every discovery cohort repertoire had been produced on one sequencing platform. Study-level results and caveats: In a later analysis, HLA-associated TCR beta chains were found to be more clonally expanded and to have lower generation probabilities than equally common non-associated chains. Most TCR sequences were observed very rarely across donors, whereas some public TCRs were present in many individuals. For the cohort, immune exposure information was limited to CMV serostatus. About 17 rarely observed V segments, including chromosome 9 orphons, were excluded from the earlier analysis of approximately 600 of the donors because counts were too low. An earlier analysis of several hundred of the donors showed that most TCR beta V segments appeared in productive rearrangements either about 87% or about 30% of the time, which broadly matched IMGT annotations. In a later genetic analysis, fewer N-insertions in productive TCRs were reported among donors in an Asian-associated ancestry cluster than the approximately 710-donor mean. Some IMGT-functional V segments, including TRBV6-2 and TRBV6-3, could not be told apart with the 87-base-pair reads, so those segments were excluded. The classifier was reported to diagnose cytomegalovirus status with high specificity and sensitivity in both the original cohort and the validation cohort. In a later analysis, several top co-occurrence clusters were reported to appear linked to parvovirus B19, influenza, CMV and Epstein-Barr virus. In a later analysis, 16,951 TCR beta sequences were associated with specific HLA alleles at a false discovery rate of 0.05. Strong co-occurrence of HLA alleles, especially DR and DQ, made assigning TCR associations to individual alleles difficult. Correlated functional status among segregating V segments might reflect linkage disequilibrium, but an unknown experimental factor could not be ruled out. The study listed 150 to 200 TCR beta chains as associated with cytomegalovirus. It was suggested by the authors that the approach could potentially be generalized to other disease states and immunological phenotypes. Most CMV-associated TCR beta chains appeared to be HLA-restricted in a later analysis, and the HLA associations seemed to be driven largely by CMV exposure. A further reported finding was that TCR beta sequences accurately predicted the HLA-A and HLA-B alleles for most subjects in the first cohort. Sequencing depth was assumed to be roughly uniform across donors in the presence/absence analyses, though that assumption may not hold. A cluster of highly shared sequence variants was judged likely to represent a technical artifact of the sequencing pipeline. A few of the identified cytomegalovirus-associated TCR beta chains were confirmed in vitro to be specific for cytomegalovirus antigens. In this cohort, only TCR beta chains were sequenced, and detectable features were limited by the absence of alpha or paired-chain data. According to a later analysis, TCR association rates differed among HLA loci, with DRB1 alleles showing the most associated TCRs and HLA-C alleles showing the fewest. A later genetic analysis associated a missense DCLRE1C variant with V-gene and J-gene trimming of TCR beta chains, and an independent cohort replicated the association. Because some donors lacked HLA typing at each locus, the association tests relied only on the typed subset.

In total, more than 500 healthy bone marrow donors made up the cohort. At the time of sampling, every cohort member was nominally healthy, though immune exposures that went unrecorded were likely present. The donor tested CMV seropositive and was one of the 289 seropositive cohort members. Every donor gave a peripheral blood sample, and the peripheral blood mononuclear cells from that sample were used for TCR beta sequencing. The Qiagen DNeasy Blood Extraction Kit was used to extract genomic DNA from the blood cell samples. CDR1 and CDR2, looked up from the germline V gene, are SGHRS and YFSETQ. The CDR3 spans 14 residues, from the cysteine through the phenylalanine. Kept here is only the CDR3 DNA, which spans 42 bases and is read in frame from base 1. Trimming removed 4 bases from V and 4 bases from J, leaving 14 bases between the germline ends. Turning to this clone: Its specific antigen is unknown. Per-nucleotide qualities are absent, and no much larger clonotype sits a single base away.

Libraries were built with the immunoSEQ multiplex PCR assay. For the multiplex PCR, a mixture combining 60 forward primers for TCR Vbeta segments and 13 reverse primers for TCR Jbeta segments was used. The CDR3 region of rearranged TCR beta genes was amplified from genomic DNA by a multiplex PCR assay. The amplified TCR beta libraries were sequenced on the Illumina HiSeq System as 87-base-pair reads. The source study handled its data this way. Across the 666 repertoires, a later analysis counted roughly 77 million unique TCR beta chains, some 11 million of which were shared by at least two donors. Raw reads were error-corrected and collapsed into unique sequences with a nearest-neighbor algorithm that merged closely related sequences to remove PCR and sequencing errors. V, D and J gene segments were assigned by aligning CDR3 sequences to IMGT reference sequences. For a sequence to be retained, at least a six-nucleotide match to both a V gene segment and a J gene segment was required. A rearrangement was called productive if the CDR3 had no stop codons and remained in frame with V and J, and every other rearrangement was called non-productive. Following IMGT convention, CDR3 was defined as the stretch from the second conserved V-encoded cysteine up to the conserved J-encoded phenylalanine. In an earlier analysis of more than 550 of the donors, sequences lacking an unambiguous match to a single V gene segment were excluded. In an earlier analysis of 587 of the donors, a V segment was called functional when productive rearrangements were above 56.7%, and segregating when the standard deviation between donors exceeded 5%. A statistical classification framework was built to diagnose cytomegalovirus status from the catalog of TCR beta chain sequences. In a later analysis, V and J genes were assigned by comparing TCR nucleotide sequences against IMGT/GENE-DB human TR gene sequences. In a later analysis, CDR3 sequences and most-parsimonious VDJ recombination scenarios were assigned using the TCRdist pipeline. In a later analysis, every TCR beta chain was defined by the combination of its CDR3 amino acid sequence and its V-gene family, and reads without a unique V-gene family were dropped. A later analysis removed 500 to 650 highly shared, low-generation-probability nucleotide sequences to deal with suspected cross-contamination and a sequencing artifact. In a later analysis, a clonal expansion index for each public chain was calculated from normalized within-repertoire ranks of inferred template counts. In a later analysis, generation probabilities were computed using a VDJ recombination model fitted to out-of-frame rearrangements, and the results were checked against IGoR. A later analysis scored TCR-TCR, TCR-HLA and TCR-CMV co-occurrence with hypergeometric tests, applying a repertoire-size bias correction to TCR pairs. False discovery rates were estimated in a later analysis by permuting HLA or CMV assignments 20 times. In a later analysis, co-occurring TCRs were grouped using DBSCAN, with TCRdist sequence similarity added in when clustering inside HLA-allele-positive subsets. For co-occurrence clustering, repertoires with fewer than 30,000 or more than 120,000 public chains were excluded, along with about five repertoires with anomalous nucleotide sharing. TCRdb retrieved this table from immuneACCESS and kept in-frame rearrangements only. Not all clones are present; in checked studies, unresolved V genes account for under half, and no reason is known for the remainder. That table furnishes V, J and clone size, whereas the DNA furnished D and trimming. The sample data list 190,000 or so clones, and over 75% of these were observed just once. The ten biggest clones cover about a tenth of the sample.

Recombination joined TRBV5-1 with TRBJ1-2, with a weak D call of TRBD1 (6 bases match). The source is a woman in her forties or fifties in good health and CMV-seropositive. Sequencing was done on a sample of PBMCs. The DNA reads TGCGCCAGCAGCACTATACAGGGTGGCTATGGCTACACCTTC. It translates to CASSTIQGGYGYTF. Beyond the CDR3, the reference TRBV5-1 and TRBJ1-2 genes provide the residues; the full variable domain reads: KAGVTQTPRYLIKTRGQQVTLSCSPISGHRSVSWYQQTPGQGLQFLFEYFSETQRNKGNFPGRFSGRQFSNSRSEMNVSTLELGDSALYLCASSTIQGGYGYTFGSGTRLTVV.